These 20 T cell receptor beta chains share one sample of origin, sequenced in a study of blood T cell repertoires in COVID-19. The assay was immunoSEQ multiplex PCR, and TCRdb's table has in-frame clones only and misses some. The data show about 140,000 clones, around 90% seen once. Material for sequencing was peripheral blood. These receptors all come from a human donor in a cohort sampled during active COVID-19.

This chain links TRBV30 with TRBJ1-3, with unresolved D. The CDR3 has 13 amino acids. The germline gives CDR1 GTSNPN, CDR2 SVGIG (reference sequence). V was shortened by 3 bases and J by 1 base, with 7 bases between the two germline ends. The CDR3 sequence is CAWRFSSGNTIYF. DNA for the CDR3: TGTGCCTGGAGATTTTCATCTGGAAACACCATATATTTT.

The chain joins TRBV28 to TRBJ1-2, with 11 bases that match TRBD1. Germline values: CDR1 MDHEN, CDR2 SYDVKM. The CDR3 totals 15 residues. With 6 bases clipped from V and 6 bases from J, the junction kept 9 bases outside the gene matches. The CDR3 DNA reads TGTGCCAGCAGCACGATGGACAGGGGGCAAGATGGCTACACCTTC. Its translation is CASSTMDRGQDGYTF.

This chain connects TRBV20-1 to TRBJ1-2, with a tentative D call TRBD1 (6 bases). From germline, CDR1 is DFQATT and CDR2 SNEGSKA (reference sequence). The ends were cut back, 3 bases at V and 0 bases at J, with 14 bases in the middle. The CDR3 runs 15 residues. The CDR3, as DNA: TGCAGTGCTAGTTTGGACACAGGGCCTAACTATGGCTACACCTTC. Its protein is CSASLDTGPNYGYTF.

This clone was observed a single time. The chain recombines TRBV28 with TRBJ1-3, with D possibly matching TRBD1 (5 bases). CDR1 and CDR2 (germline): MDHEN, SYDVKM. The CDR3 is 14 residues long. Trimming took off 8 bases at V and 0 bases at J, with 11 bases between the two ends. CDR3 region: CASSRGNSGNTIYF. The CDR3 DNA reads as TGTGCCAGCTCCCGGGGGAACTCTGGAAACACCATATATTTT.

The V call is TRBV7-6, the J call TRBJ2-7; the D gene is possibly TRBD2 (6 bases). V shed 1 base and J shed 4 bases, with 14 bases lying between them. This CDR3 has 15 residues. Germline CDR1 SGHVS, CDR2 FNYEAQ. The CDR3 sequence: CASSLGGDSRYEQYF. The CDR3 DNA reads TGTGCCAGCAGCTTAGGGGGGGACTCTCGTTACGAGCAGTACTTC. Full variable domain (outside the CDR3, taken from reference TRBV7-6 and TRBJ2-7): GAGVSQSPRYKVTKRGQDVALRCDPISGHVSLYWYRQALGQGPEFLTYFNYEAQQDKSGLPNDRFSAERPEGSISTLTIQRTEQRDSAMYRCASSLGGDSRYEQYFGPGTRLTVT.

The chain couples TRBV6-5 to TRBJ2-1, with D possibly being TRBD2 (6 bases). Germline assignment: CDR1 MNHEY and CDR2 SVGAGI. The CDR3 has 13 residues. The germline V and J ends were trimmed by 6 bases and 9 bases, with 15 bases remaining between them. In nucleotides, the CDR3 is TGTGCCAGCAGCAAAAGGGAGGAGGGTGAGCAGTTCTTC. Its protein is CASSKREEGEQFF.

The V call is TRBV7-3, the J call TRBJ2-2, with 11 nucleotides matching TRBD1. The length of the CDR3 is 19 residues. The germline V gene has CDR1 SGHTA and CDR2 FQGTGA. V trimming: 0 bases; J trimming: 5 bases; junction bases outside the gene matches: 11. The chain's CDR3 is CASSLTGGTGGLMTGELFF. CDR3 nucleotides: TGTGCCAGCAGCTTAACGGGAGGGACAGGGGGTTTGATGACCGGGGAGCTGTTTTTT.

The chain links TRBV5-1 to TRBJ2-2; 10 bases map to TRBD1. Germline loops: CDR1 SGHRS, CDR2 YFSETQ. V lost 4 bases, J lost 5 bases, and 8 bases stayed unmatched. The CDR3 length is 16 residues. This CDR3 is CASSPDRGRRTGELFF. In DNA, the CDR3 is TGCGCCAGCAGCCCTGACAGGGGGCGCAGAACCGGGGAGCTGTTTTTT.

This chain joins TRBV2 and TRBJ2-1; 11 bases fit TRBD2. In germline, CDR1 is SNHLY, CDR2 FYNNEI. This CDR3 spans 14 amino acids. Germline trimming cut 8 bases from V and 8 bases from J; bases unmatched to any gene: 8. CDR3 DNA: TGTGCCAGCCTACTAGCGGGGGCCGGCGATGAGCAGTTCTTC. Its translation is CASLLAGAGDEQFF.

This chain connects TRBV24-1 to TRBJ2-7, with 11 nucleotides matching TRBD1. V shed 4 bases and J 5 bases; nucleotides not matched to a gene: 6. Germline V gene data show CDR1 as KGHDR and CDR2 as SFDVKD. The CDR3 sequence is 15 residues long. For the CDR3, the DNA is TGTGCCACCAGTGACGGGGGGGACAGGGGGGACGAGCAGTACTTC. Encoded protein: CATSDGGDRGDEQYF.

The V gene is TRBV13, the J gene TRBJ1-6, with a possible D match to TRBD1 (5 bases). V lost 6 bases and J 6 bases, leaving 12 bases between the germline ends. Germline lookup yields CDR1 PRHDT and CDR2 FYEKMQ (reference sequence). There are 14 residues in the CDR3. The CDR3 DNA reads as TGTGCCAGCAGGCTCCGGACATCTAATTCACCCCTCCACTTT. This sequence encodes CASRLRTSNSPLHF.

This chain connects TRBV19 to TRBJ1-1, with a possible D match to TRBD1 (5 bases). This CDR3 has 16 residues. Deletions cut 0 bases from V and 2 bases from J, with 13 bases between. Germline V CDR1 and CDR2: LNHDA, SQIVND (reference sequence). CDR3 nucleotide sequence: TGTGCCAGTAGTATAGATGACTGGGGCGAAAACACTGAAGCTTTCTTT. Encoded protein: CASSIDDWGENTEAFF.

The V and J genes are TRBV10-3 and TRBJ2-7; D remains unclear. V was cut by 6 bases and J by 2 bases, with 23 bases left in between. Germline V gene sequence: CDR1 ENHRY, CDR2 SYGVKD. The CDR3 loop spans 17 amino acids. CDR3 protein: CAISVESYRFSPYEQYF. CDR3 bases: TGTGCCATCAGCGTGGAGTCTTATAGGTTTAGCCCCTACGAGCAGTACTTC.

J is TRBJ1-4 and V is TRBV9, with 7 bases lining up with TRBD1. CDR1 SGDLS and CDR2 YYNGEE come from the germline V gene. CDR3 length: 13 residues. J gave up 0 bases and V 7 bases, and 0 bases lay outside the gene matches. CDR3 in amino acids: CASGTATNEKLFF. For the CDR3, the DNA is TGTGCCAGCGGGACAGCAACTAATGAAAAACTGTTTTTT.

The chain recombines TRBV3-1 (or the pseudogene TRBV3-2) with TRBJ1-5; maybe TRBD1 (5 bases). V shed 1 base and J shed 0 bases, with 7 bases lying between them. Germline-derived CDR1 and CDR2 are LGHDT and YNNKEL (reference sequence). The CDR3 is 15 residues long. The CDR3 loop reads CASSQGGVSNQPQHF. CDR3 in DNA: TGTGCCAGCAGCCAAGGGGGGGTTAGCAATCAGCCCCAGCATTTT.

The rearrangement joins TRBV25-1 to TRBJ2-5; 7 positions match TRBD1. J lost 5 bases, V lost 2 bases, and 5 bases had no gene match. The CDR3 covers 14 residues. Germline V gene data show CDR1 as MGHDK and CDR2 as SYGVNS. The CDR3 bases are TGTGCCAGCAGTGAAATCGCCAGGGGGGAGACCCAGTACTTC. Protein product: CASSEIARGETQYF.

CDR3 sequence reads: CASRGRGTETYEQYF. In DNA, the CDR3 is TGTGCCAGCCGAGGCCGGGGGACAGAGACCTACGAGCAGTACTTC. The chain combines TRBV27 with TRBJ2-7; D perhaps matches TRBD1 (7 bases). The CDR3 consists of 15 residues. Between the trimmed V and J ends, which lost 8 bases and 2 bases, there was a span of 19 bases. Germline CDR1 is MNHEY and CDR2 is SMNVEV (reference sequence).

The genes are TRBV6-5 and TRBJ2-5; the D is unclear. This CDR3 is built from 13 residues. The V gene lost 6 bases and the J gene lost 5 bases, with 13 bases spanning the gap. CDR1 is MNHEY, CDR2 SVGAGI, per germline. The CDR3 DNA reads as TGTGCCAGCAGCCAGACAAGCCATGAGACCCAGTACTTC. Its protein product is CASSQTSHETQYF.

The genes are TRBV11-2 and TRBJ2-7; TRBD2 is a possible D gene (5 bases). The CDR3 length is 13 residues. The germline gives CDR1 SGHAT, CDR2 FQNNGV. V was cut by 2 bases and J by 5 bases, with 10 bases left in between. The CDR3 bases are TGTGCCAGCAGCTTAAGGCCCGGGGACGAGCAGTACTTC. Amino acid sequence: CASSLRPGDEQYF.

The chain joins TRBV6-4 to TRBJ2-1, with D unresolved. Germline V gives CDR1 MRHNA, CDR2 SNTAGT. The length of the CDR3 is 13 residues. V lost 4 bases, J lost 7 bases, and 11 bases lay in between. CDR3 protein: CASSAEFMNEQFF. CDR3 sequence (DNA): TGTGCCAGCAGTGCCGAGTTTATGAATGAGCAGTTCTTC.